The present entry profiles one T cell receptor beta chain with its context. Produced via immunoSEQ multiplex PCR; TCRdb's table is partial and in-frame only. In the table there are about 100,000 clones, roughly 91% of which are singletons. Trimming cost V 5 bases and J 0 bases; bases outside gene matches: 11. The length of the CDR3 is 17 residues. CDR1 and CDR2 from the germline V gene are MNHEY and SMNVEV (reference sequence). The data are from a study of OX40 agonist ivuxolimab in advanced cancers. The source was CD4+ or CD8+ T cells sorted from blood, collected in a trial of the OX40 agonist ivuxolimab. This chain joins TRBV27 and TRBJ1-1; 8 bases map to TRBD1. The receptor was derived from an adult with an advanced solid tumor such as melanoma, head and neck, liver or kidney cancer. This CDR3 is CASSIGQGRRMNTEAFF. CDR3 bases: TGTGCCAGCAGTATCGGACAGGGAAGGCGGATGAACACTGAAGCTTTCTTT.